The 20 T cell receptor beta chains listed next were all sequenced from one sample in a study of beta chain features in type 1 diabetes. Overall study findings and caveats: Shortening of TCRB CDR3s, moderate but significant, appeared in all four CD4+ subsets of Type 1 diabetes patients.

The entirety of the isolated RNA underwent reverse transcription, so expressed TCRB transcripts were sequenced. TCRdb's copy holds only in-frame clones and misses some; the assay was immunoSEQ multiplex PCR. This table holds about 650,000 clones, 12% found once. No antigens are known for them. The sample comprised naive CD4+ T cells from blood. Source of these receptors: a man aged 25-40 years with type 1 diabetes.

This clone has more than one count but fewer than ten. V gene TRBV13 combines with J gene TRBJ1-2; D not certain. V was shortened by 9 bases and J by 7 bases, with 6 bases between the two germline ends. Germline CDR1 PRHDT, CDR2 FYEKMQ (reference sequence). The CDR3 is 9 residues long. The CDR3 here is CASRSGYTF. DNA of the CDR3: TGTGCCAGTCGTAGTGGCTACACCTTC.

This CDR3 reads CASSLRTRNTIYF. CDR3 bases: TGTGCCAGCAGCTTGCGGACACGAAACACCATATATTTT. The chain has TRBV7-8 and TRBJ1-3, with TRBD1 as a possible D gene (5 bases). The germline V gene has CDR1 SGHVS and CDR2 FQNEAQ. V shed 3 bases and J shed 5 bases, with 8 bases lying between them. The CDR3 runs 13 residues. The full variable domain, with the rest looked up from reference TRBV7-8 and TRBJ1-3, is GAGVSQSPRYKVAKRGQDVALRCDPISGHVSLFWYQQALGQGPEFLTYFQNEAQLDKSGLPSDRFFAERPEGSVSTLKIQRTQQEDSAVYLCASSLRTRNTIYFGEGSWLTVV.

The V and J genes are TRBV6-5 and TRBJ2-2, with D perhaps matching TRBD1 (6 bases). This CDR3 has 16 amino acids. Germline lookup yields CDR1 MNHEY and CDR2 SVGAGI. V was pared by 4 bases and J by 3 bases, with 15 bases between. In nucleotides, the CDR3 is TGTGCCAGCAGTTTAACAGGGACACGTTACACCGGGGAGCTGTTTTTT. This sequence encodes CASSLTGTRYTGELFF.

The V and J genes are TRBV10-3 and TRBJ2-3; D call uncertain. The CDR3 has 14 amino acids. CDR1 and CDR2 (germline): ENHRY, SYGVKD. V shed 3 bases and J shed 5 bases, with 12 bases lying between them. The DNA for the CDR3 is TGTGCCATCAGTGAAGTGGAGAGAGGAGATACGCAGTATTTT. This gives the protein CAISEVERGDTQYF.

The J gene is TRBJ1-2, the V gene TRBV9; D unresolved. CDR3 length equals 11 residues. CDR1 is SGDLS and CDR2 is YYNGEE in the germline V gene. V was trimmed by 4 bases and J by 5 bases, leaving 6 bases between them. In nucleotides, the CDR3 is TGTGCCAGCAGCCGAGTTTATGGCTACACCTTC. Its translation: CASSRVYGYTF.

The chain recombines TRBV4-3 with TRBJ2-5; 7 bases line up with TRBD1. Germline lookup yields CDR1 LGHNA and CDR2 YSLEER. V was clipped by 0 bases and J by 2 bases; unmatched bases: 6. The CDR3 is made up of 16 amino acids. For the CDR3, the DNA is TGCGCCAGCAGCCAAGAAACCGGGACAGCGCAAGAGACCCAGTACTTC. As protein: CASSQETGTAQETQYF.

This clone turned up a few times. V and J are TRBV9 and TRBJ2-7; 7 nucleotides match TRBD1. V lost 1 base to trimming and J lost 4 bases; unmatched junction nucleotides: 8. The CDR3 contains 15 residues. From germline, CDR1 is SGDLS and CDR2 YYNGEE. The CDR3 DNA is TGTGCCAGCAGCGTAAGTGCGACAGGGACGTACGAGCAGTACTTC. Protein product: CASSVSATGTYEQYF.

This clone occurred a few times. The chain links TRBV7-9 to TRBJ2-3; D ambiguous. Germline V gene sequence: CDR1 SEHNR, CDR2 FQNEAQ (reference sequence). V shed 4 bases and J shed 1 base, with 12 bases lying between them. The CDR3 runs 15 residues. The CDR3 sequence: CASSSPRLGTDTQYF. CDR3 in DNA: TGTGCCAGCAGCTCCCCGCGTCTGGGCACAGATACGCAGTATTTT.

The chain links TRBV9 to TRBJ1-1, with D tentatively TRBD1 (6 bases). Between the trimmed V and J ends, which lost 3 bases and 6 bases, there was a span of 18 bases. Per germline, CDR1 SGDLS and CDR2 YYNGEE. CDR3 size: 15 residues. The DNA of the CDR3 is TGTGCCAGCAGCGCCCGAGGACAGTTAAGGTCTGAAGCTTTCTTT. Translating it yields CASSARGQLRSEAFF.

This clone has just a few counts. This chain links TRBV5-1 with TRBJ1-2; the match to TRBD1 covers 7 bases. Looked up from germline, CDR1 is SGHRS and CDR2 is YFSETQ. Trimming cost V 4 bases and J 8 bases; bases outside gene matches: 14. CDR3 size: 15 residues. CDR3 in DNA: TGCGCCAGCAGCCGGAATTTAGGACAGGACGGGGGCTACACCTTC. Translation: CASSRNLGQDGGYTF.

The sample holds a few counts of this clone. The gene calls are TRBV5-1 and TRBJ1-6, with D possibly matching TRBD1 (5 bases). The V end was cut by 0 bases, the J end by 10 bases, with 8 bases between. The germline gives CDR1 SGHRS, CDR2 YFSETQ. CDR3 length equals 13 residues. The DNA for the CDR3 is TGCGCCAGCAGCTTGGGCAGGGACTCACCCCTCCACTTT. Amino acids: CASSLGRDSPLHF. Based on the CDR3 plus reference TRBV5-1 and TRBJ1-6, the full variable domain is KAGVTQTPRYLIKTRGQQVTLSCSPISGHRSVSWYQQTPGQGLQFLFEYFSETQRNKGNFPGRFSGRQFSNSRSEMNVSTLELGDSALYLCASSLGRDSPLHFGNGTRLTVT.

This clone showed up just a few times. The V and J genes are TRBV10-3 and TRBJ2-3, with 9 bases aligning to TRBD2. The V gene's germline CDR1 is ENHRY and CDR2 SYGVKD. The CDR3 runs 17 residues. V was pared by 8 bases and J by 3 bases, with 15 bases of the junction left unmatched. The CDR3 protein is CAIGTPAGGGVTDTQYF. As DNA, the CDR3 is TGTGCCATCGGTACTCCTGCTGGCGGGGGGGTTACAGATACGCAGTATTTT.

The chain is built from TRBV18 and TRBJ2-1; 12 bases are shared with TRBD1. The CDR3 consists of 18 residues. The germline V gene has CDR1 KGHSH and CDR2 LQKENI. Trimming cost V 3 bases and J 0 bases; bases outside gene matches: 6. As DNA, the CDR3 is TGTGCCAGCTCACCCGGGGACAGGGGGCAGAGCTCCTACAATGAGCAGTTCTTC. Translated: CASSPGDRGQSSYNEQFF.

There are a few counts of this clone. The chain couples TRBV6-5 to TRBJ2-4; D remains unclear. The CDR3 covers 14 residues. CDR1 MNHEY and CDR2 SVGAGI come from the germline V gene. V was shortened by 6 bases and J by 8 bases, with 17 bases between the two germline ends. This chain's CDR3 is CASSPLRQKDIQYF. CDR3 DNA: TGTGCCAGCAGCCCATTACGCCAAAAAGACATTCAGTACTTC.

Only a few counts were recorded for this clone. V usage is TRBV6-6 and J usage is TRBJ1-2; 7 bases are shared with TRBD1. This CDR3 is 14 amino acids long. Germline V gene data show CDR1 as MNHNY and CDR2 as SVGAGI (reference sequence). Trimming took 6 bases from V and 4 from J; bases not matched to a gene: 8. The CDR3 nucleotides are TGTGCCAGCAGAGAGACCGGGACAGTCTATGGCTACACCTTC. Protein product: CASRETGTVYGYTF.

This clone was counted only a few times. The V call is TRBV2, the J call TRBJ1-2, with TRBD1 as a possible D gene (5 bases). Deletions cut 8 bases from V and 8 bases from J, with 21 bases between. Germline loops: CDR1 SNHLY, CDR2 FYNNEI. This CDR3 region has 14 residues. The CDR3 DNA reads TGTGCCAGCGTCCCCACCCAGGGCGTTAAGGGCTACACCTTC. It is translated as CASVPTQGVKGYTF.

This chain uses TRBV11-2 with TRBJ1-5, with D possibly matching TRBD1 (5 bases). Germline values: CDR1 SGHAT, CDR2 FQNNGV. This CDR3 has 14 residues. V was pared by 2 bases and J by 1 base, with 6 bases between. The CDR3 is CASSLRDSNQPQHF. For the CDR3, the DNA is TGTGCCAGCAGCTTAAGGGACAGCAATCAGCCCCAGCATTTT.

This clone was picked up a small number of times. The chain joins TRBV2 to TRBJ1-1; TRBD1 might be the D (6 bases). With 5 bases removed from V and 4 bases from J, the gap between germline ends came to 17 bases. Germline V gene sequence: CDR1 SNHLY, CDR2 FYNNEI. The CDR3 loop spans 15 amino acids. CDR3 sequence: CASSFSGGGGTEAFF. The CDR3 DNA reads TGTGCCAGCAGTTTCTCCGGGGGAGGGGGCACTGAAGCTTTCTTT.

This clone has just a few counts. This sequence joins TRBV4-2 and TRBJ1-3, with a tentative D call TRBD1 (6 bases). Germline CDR1 and CDR2: LGHNA and YNFKEQ. V lost 1 base and J 3 bases, leaving 13 bases between the germline ends. The CDR3 runs 16 residues. This CDR3 reads CASSQGGAGSGNTIYF. DNA for the CDR3: TGTGCCAGCAGCCAAGGGGGGGCGGGCAGTGGAAACACCATATATTTT.

In this sample, this clone turned up a few times. The chain uses TRBV29-1 and TRBJ2-5, with D possibly TRBD2 on 6 matching bases. CDR3 size: 15 residues. Germline V gives CDR1 SQVTM, CDR2 ANQGSEA. Trimming took off 4 bases at V and 1 base at J, with 16 bases between the two ends. The DNA of the CDR3 is TGCAGCGTTGGTCATAGGTCGGGGGTCCAAGAGACCCAGTACTTC. Amino acid sequence: CSVGHRSGVQETQYF.